The present TCR beta chain was sequenced within a study of CD8+ T cells in alopecia areata (dated 2018 in TCRdb). Broadly, across the study: The treated patients took part in an open-label pilot trial in which moderate-to-severe alopecia areata was treated with oral tofacitinib at 5 to 10 mg twice daily. Patients stayed on tofacitinib for 6 to 18 months and then had 6 months of follow-up off drug so that delayed response and recurrence could be assessed. To study T cell clonal expansion in alopecia areata, the researchers applied high-throughput TCRbeta sequencing to both the C3H/HeJ mouse model and human patients. On the human side, TCRbeta sequencing was run on scalp tissue and on sorted CD4+ and CD8+ peripheral blood T cells from healthy controls and from alopecia areata patients with either patchy or totalis/universalis disease. Tofacitinib-treated patients had biopsies at baseline and at 4 and 24 weeks of treatment, with a later scalp biopsy in several patients. Scalp clonality was compared across normal scalp (n=4), patchy alopecia areata scalp (n=8), and alopecia totalis/universalis scalp (n=8). The RNA source kit depended on sample type: the PAXgene miRNA kit for fixed scalp, the miRNeasy kit for PBMCs, and the RNeasy kit for mouse skin. immunoSEQ multiplex PCR using 35 Vbeta forward primers and 13 Jbeta reverse primers was used to amplify TCRbeta CDR3 regions.

Germline trimming: 3 bases from V, 8 bases from J; junction bases outside gene matches: 5. Measured from the cysteine to the phenylalanine, the CDR3 is 15 residues long. Just the 45-base CDR3 DNA is kept, in frame starting at base 1. Looking up the germline V gene (reference sequence) yields CDR1 PRHDT and CDR2 FYEKMQ. Study-level results and caveats: Compared with normal scalp, lesional scalp, particularly in alopecia totalis/universalis, had higher clonality and more expanded CD8+ clones, which suggests antigenic drive. Shared TCR sequences between patients were less evident than in mice, which may be partly attributable to HLA diversity in the patient population. Scalp TCR repertoire analysis is complicated because resident alphabeta T cells in normal human skin are also sequenced, whereas mouse skin is dominated by gammadelta T cells.

Lesional scalp punch biopsies and peripheral blood were collected from alopecia areata patients. PBMCs were isolated by density centrifugation and stained for CD3, CD4 and CD8, after which CD4+ and CD8+ T cells were sorted on a FACSAria. Libraries were prepared through the immunoSEQ multiplex PCR assay. RNA was extracted from all samples and reverse transcribed into cDNA, which served as template for TCR sequencing. First-strand cDNA was synthesized using SuperScript III with a 2:1 mix of oligo-dT and random hexamers. A synthetic immune receptor repertoire was used to measure amplification bias, and any remaining bias was corrected computationally. Under the source paper's analysis protocol: Raw reads were preprocessed to remove errors, and CDR3 was defined according to IMGT conventions as the region from the conserved cysteine to phenylalanine. Clonality was computed by normalizing Shannon entropy by log2 of the number of productive unique TCRs and subtracting the result from 1. Whether each scalp clone was CD4 or CD8 was inferred by checking scalp TCRbeta sequences against the CD4 and CD8 repertoires from sorted blood. In TCRdb, the immuneACCESS table is reduced to in-frame sequences with V and J assigned. These tables do not hold every clone; where another copy was compared, an unresolved V gene accounts for under half, and the others remain unexplained. Clone size and V and J calls were adopted from that table, with D and trimming inferred from the DNA. Here the sample has 120,000 to 150,000 clones; around 47% occur a single time. Approximately 6.8% of the sample is in the top ten clones.

On this clone itself: Its specific antigen is unknown. No base qualities exist here, and no much larger clone lies one base off it.

Sequenced sample: CD4+ T cells sorted from blood. Here the chain combines TRBV13 and TRBJ2-1, with 12 middle bases fitting TRBD2. The clonotype was recovered from a human donor with alopecia areata. The DNA sequence reads TGTGCCAGCAGCTTGCCGGGACTAGCGGGCCATGAGCAGTTCTTC. This gives the protein CASSLPGLAGHEQFF.